This T cell receptor beta chain derives from a study of T cell repertoires in cytomegalovirus infection. The overall study: A matching HLA type, together with CMV infection, was signaled by public TCR beta signatures.

TCRdb used MiXCR to reprocess the reads, holding one entry per CDR3 protein. The table has more than 350,000 distinct CDR3 sequences, roughly 30% seen once. Study outcomes and limitations: HLA-C-restricted TCR beta clonotypes specific for CMV led the ex vivo response.

A remark on this clonotype: Its cognate antigen is unknown.

The specimen was PBMCs. This TCR derives from a human donor in good health (CMV status not recorded). Some clones in this sample may be carry-over from other donors' samples.

The CDR3 DNA reads TGTGCCAGCAGCTTATTTCCAGCGTCGAACTCCTACGAGCAGTACTTC. This translates into CASSLFPASNSYEQYF. The chain combines TRBV7-9 with TRBJ2-7; D gene ambiguous. V lost 2 bases to trimming and J lost 0 bases, with 14 bases between them. Germline CDR1 SEHNR, CDR2 FQNEAQ (reference sequence). The CDR3 has 16 amino acids.